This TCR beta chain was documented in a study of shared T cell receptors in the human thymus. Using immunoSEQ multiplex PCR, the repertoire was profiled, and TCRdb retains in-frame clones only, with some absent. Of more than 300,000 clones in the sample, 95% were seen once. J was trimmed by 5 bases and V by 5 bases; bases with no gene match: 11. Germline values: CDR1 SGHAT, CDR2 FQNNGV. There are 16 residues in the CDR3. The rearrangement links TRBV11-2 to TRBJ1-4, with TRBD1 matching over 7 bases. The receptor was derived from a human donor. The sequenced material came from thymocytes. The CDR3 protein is CASSRRGAGGNEKLFF. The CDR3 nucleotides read TGTGCCAGCAGCCGCAGGGGCGCAGGGGGGAATGAAAAACTGTTTTTT.